Below, 4 T cell receptor beta chains from the same sample are listed, as sequenced in a study of shared clonotypes between healthy human individuals. Positive CCR7 selection of CD45RO-negative cells yielded the naive CD8 cells, and terminally differentiated effector memory CD45RA+ cells were excluded. Repertoires were generated with immunoSEQ multiplex PCR, while TCRdb's copy carries only in-frame clones and drops some. The table shows approximately 650,000 clones, with around 95% occurring only once. Sequencing input: naive CD8+ T cells sorted from blood. All receptors derive from a young woman in good health.

About this clone: Within the sample, other DNA sequences also encode this same CDR3. The chain links TRBV9 to TRBJ2-7; no clear D gene. Germline-derived CDR1 and CDR2 are SGDLS and YYNGEE. This CDR3 spans 12 amino acids. Trimming removed 3 bases at V and 0 bases at J, with 4 bases between. CDR3 sequence (DNA): TGTGCCAGCAGCGGCAGCTCCTACGAGCAGTACTTC. Protein: CASSGSSYEQYF.

V and J are TRBV6-1 and TRBJ2-3; TRBD2 aligns across 7 bases. V shed 2 bases and J 3 bases; nucleotides not matched to a gene: 8. The CDR3 totals 16 residues. Germline values: CDR1 MNHNS, CDR2 SASEGT. The CDR3 nucleotides are TGTGCCAGCAGTGAAAATCGGCTAGCGGATACAGATACGCAGTATTTT. Amino acid sequence: CASSENRLADTDTQYF.

The chain is built from TRBV29-1 and TRBJ2-4; 7 bases align to TRBD1. There are 16 residues in the CDR3. Germline V lookup: CDR1 SQVTM, CDR2 ANQGSEA. J was trimmed by 0 bases and V by 4 bases; bases with no gene match: 9. For the CDR3, the DNA is TGCAGCGTTGTTCGCACAGGGGATCTAGCCAAAAACATTCAGTACTTC. This encodes CSVVRTGDLAKNIQYF.

This chain connects TRBV10-1 to TRBJ2-3, with D unclear. Deletions cut 2 bases from V and 2 bases from J, with 8 bases between. This CDR3 contains 14 residues. Germline CDR1 and CDR2: WNHNN and SYGVQD (reference sequence). The CDR3 is CASSEGRLTDTQYF. DNA for the CDR3: TGCGCCAGCAGTGAGGGGCGGCTCACAGATACGCAGTATTTT.